This T cell receptor (beta chain) was captured in a study of a mutant IDH1 vaccine in newly diagnosed glioma. Background on the study: Either 4-6 weeks after radiotherapy alone or alongside temozolomide, vaccination was begun. Those enrolled had earlier been treated with radiotherapy, temozolomide, or both, mostly both. Findings of the study overall: Pseudoprogression apparently tracked independently of changes in top peripheral T cell clonotypes.

Specified time point: week 35, safety follow-up. It was 300 ug of mutant IDH1 20-mer peptide that made up each vaccine dose, given with topical imiquimod. Losses at the gene ends were 1 base for V and 7 bases for J; bases not matched to a gene: 6. The CDR3 runs to 16 residues. The germline gives CDR1 SGHVS, CDR2 FQNEAQ. On this clone itself: As yet, its antigen is unknown.

Clones were read by immunoSEQ multiplex PCR, and TCRdb kept only the in-frame ones, dropping some. The table lists approximately 50,000 clones, approximately 87% of them singletons. The sequencing used PBMCs, collected from a glioma patient whose treatment included an IDH1 peptide vaccine. The sequence derives from a man aged 35 to 55 with glioma. The V gene is TRBV7-8, the J gene TRBJ2-1; 11 bases fit TRBD1. Here the CDR3 DNA reads TGTGCCAGCAGCTTAGGAGGACAGGGGGCGAAGAATGAGCAGTTCTTC. Translation: CASSLGGQGAKNEQFF.